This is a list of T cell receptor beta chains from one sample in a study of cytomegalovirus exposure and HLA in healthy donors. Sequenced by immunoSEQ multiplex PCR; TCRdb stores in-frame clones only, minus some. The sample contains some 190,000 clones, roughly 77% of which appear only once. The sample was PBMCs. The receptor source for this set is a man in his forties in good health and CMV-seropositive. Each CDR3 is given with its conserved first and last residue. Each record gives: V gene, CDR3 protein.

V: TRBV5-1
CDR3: CASSKTGAELTGTQYF

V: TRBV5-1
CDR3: CASSPGLGPSSYEQYF

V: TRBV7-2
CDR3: CASSLVVAGGAEQYF

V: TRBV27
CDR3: CASSLSSSSYNEQFF

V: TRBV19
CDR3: CASSILGTSGYNEQFF

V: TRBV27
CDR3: CASSLWGGRANEQFF

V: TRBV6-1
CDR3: CASKPGQGGGQPQHF

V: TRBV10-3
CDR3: CAISESGRAGNNSPLHF

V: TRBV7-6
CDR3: CASSFSGSDYEQYF

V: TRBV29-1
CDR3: CSVCPSGRDYEQYF

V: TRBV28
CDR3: CASSAGTGTEAFF

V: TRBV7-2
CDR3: CASSLGSPGSLYEQYF

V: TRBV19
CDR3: CASGTGGFEKLFF

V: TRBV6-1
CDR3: CASMRADTQYF

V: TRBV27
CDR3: CASSFPPQAITYEQYF

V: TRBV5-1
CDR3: CASSPRQGQETQYF

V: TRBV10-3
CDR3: CAISGGTGGDEQYF

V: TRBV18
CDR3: CASSPTPSSGGFSYEQYF

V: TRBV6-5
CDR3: CATQGGGAYNEQFF

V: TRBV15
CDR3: CATSRQGASNSPLHF

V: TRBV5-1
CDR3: CASSASGGDLVDTQYF

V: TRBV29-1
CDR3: CSVSTGLPETQYF

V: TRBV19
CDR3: CASSIVRDTPGDTQYF

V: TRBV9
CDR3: CASSVVGQGAGANVLTF

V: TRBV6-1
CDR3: CASSDQSHGQTNHF

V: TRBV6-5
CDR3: CASSYFDRGNTEAFF

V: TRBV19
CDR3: CASRRGQGTGNTIYF

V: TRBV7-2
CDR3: CASRGQGSYNEQFF

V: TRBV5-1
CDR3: CASSPSGFRYEQYF

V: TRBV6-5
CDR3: CASSIPSPEETQYF

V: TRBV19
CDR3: CASTPGQGAGTGELFF

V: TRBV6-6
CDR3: CALGGDRALEQFF

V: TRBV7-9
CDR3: CSSSDSVSIDEAFF

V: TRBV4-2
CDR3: CASTLEVVARGNEQFF

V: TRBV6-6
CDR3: CASSYSSVVTDGYTF

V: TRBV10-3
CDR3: CAISGGQAINTGELFF

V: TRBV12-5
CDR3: CASETAYGYTF

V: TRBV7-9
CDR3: CSSSLGGGYGYTF

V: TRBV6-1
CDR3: CASTVDSYNQPQHF

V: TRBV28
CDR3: CASSSGSAIYEQYF

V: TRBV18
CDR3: CASSPGQGETYEQYF

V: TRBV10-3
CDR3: CAISEGGGLSTDTQYF

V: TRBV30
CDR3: CAWSVQYRGGSYNEQFF

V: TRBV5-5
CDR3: CASSLDGTDYGYTF